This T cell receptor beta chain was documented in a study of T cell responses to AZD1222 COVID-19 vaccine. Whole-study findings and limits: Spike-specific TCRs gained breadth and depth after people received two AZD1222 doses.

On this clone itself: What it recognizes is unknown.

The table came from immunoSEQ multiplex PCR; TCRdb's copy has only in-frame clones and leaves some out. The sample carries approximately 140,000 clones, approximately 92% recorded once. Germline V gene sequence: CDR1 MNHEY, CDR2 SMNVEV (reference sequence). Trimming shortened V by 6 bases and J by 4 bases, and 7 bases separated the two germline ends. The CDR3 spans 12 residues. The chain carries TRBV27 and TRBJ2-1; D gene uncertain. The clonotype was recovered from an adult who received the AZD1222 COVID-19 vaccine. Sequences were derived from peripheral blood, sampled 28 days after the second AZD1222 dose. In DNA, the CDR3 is TGTGCCAGCAGCGGTCGTTACAATGAGCAGTTCTTC. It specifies CASSGRYNEQFF.